This TCR beta chain was identified during a study of cytomegalovirus exposure and HLA in healthy donors. Per the germline V gene, CDR1 is SGDLS and CDR2 is YYNGEE. The CDR3 is 16 amino acids. V was cut by 0 bases and J by 0 bases, with 10 bases left in between. With 60 Vbeta and 13 Jbeta primers, the PCR was carried out. TCRdb keeps only in-frame clones here, not all; method: immunoSEQ multiplex PCR. The table includes roughly 190,000 clones, roughly 72% detected once. The sequence was collected from a woman aged 25 to 39 in good health and CMV-seropositive. The sequenced material came from PBMCs. The chain carries TRBV9 and TRBJ1-3; D gene uncertain. The DNA for the CDR3 is TGTGCCAGCAGCGTAGACGTACGGGGCTCTGGAAACACCATATATTTT. Its translation: CASSVDVRGSGNTIYF.